These 11 T cell receptor beta chains were all obtained from the same sample, sequenced in a study of technical replicates of blood from a handful of donors. Repertoires were generated with immunoSEQ multiplex PCR, while TCRdb's copy carries only in-frame clones and drops some. The table lists roughly 40,000 clones, around 96% of them singletons. The sample consisted of T cells isolated from PBMCs. These receptors all come from a human donor in good health.

V usage is TRBV2 and J usage is TRBJ2-7, with TRBD1 identical over 11 bases. Germline assignment: CDR1 SNHLY and CDR2 FYNNEI. The J segment lost 3 bases and the V segment lost 10 bases, leaving 11 bases of the junction unmatched. This CDR3 is 15 amino acids long. In DNA form, the CDR3 reads TGTGCCACCATACCCGGGACAGGGGGTTTCTACGAGCAGTACTTC. Translation: CATIPGTGGFYEQYF.

The chain joins TRBV2 to TRBJ1-2, with D hard to call. The CDR3 contains 11 residues. Germline V gene lookup returns CDR1 SNHLY and CDR2 FYNNEI. V was trimmed by 5 bases and J by 8 bases, leaving 9 bases between them. CDR3 sequence reads: CASSPLPGYTF. CDR3 nucleotide sequence: TGTGCCAGCAGTCCCCTCCCCGGCTACACCTTC.

The chain recombines TRBV21-1 with TRBJ2-7; TRBD1, the table's D call, was not compared with the DNA. TRBV21-1 is an annotated pseudogene. The CDR3 loop spans 17 amino acids. Written as DNA, the CDR3 is TGTGCCAGCAGCAAATCCCCCGGGACAGGGTTCCGCTACGAGCAGTACTTC. This encodes CASSKSPGTGFRYEQYF.

This clone occurred once. V and J are TRBV6-1 and TRBJ1-4, with D unresolved. Trimming removed 7 bases at V and 7 bases at J, with 7 bases between. The CDR3 is 11 amino acids. Germline CDR1 and CDR2: MNHNS and SASEGT. CDR3 in DNA: TGTGCCAGCAAGGACTTTGAAAAACTGTTTTTT. Translated: CASKDFEKLFF.

The chain carries TRBV12-5 and TRBJ2-5; possible D gene TRBD2, 6 bases. The CDR3 is 13 amino acids. Germline loops: CDR1 LGHNT, CDR2 FRNRAP. The ends were cut back, 7 bases at V and 1 base at J, with 10 bases in the middle. CDR3 sequence (DNA): TGTGCTAGTGTGGGGGGTACCCAAGAGACCCAGTACTTC. As protein: CASVGGTQETQYF.

This rearrangement joins TRBV10-3 to TRBJ2-7; 10 bases fit TRBD1. The CDR3 contains 13 residues. J was trimmed by 5 bases and V by 9 bases; bases with no gene match: 7. Looked up from germline, CDR1 is ENHRY and CDR2 is SYGVKD. The CDR3 region is CAIRDRGTHEQYF. CDR3 nucleotide sequence: TGTGCCATAAGGGACAGGGGTACCCACGAGCAGTACTTC.

The rearrangement joins TRBV27 to TRBJ1-5; D perhaps matches TRBD1 (6 bases). This CDR3 has 14 amino acids. Trimming left V 2 bases short and J 5 bases short, with 10 bases between. CDR1 and CDR2 (germline): MNHEY, SMNVEV (reference sequence). The DNA for the CDR3 is TGTGCCAGCAGTTTACGACAGGCTGATCAGCCCCAGCATTTT. Amino acid sequence: CASSLRQADQPQHF.

Of note for this clone: At one end, the junction sequence differs from germline, possibly due to a read error. The rearrangement joins TRBV7-8 to TRBJ2-1; D might be TRBD1 (5 bases). In germline, CDR1 is SGHVS, CDR2 FQNEAQ. The CDR3 consists of 13 residues. The CDR3 reads CASRLTWGNEEFF. CDR3 DNA: TGTGCCAGCAGGCTCACTTGGGGCAATGAGGAGTTCTTC.

This clone was counted once. V usage is TRBV29-1 and J usage is TRBJ2-1; 7 bases fit TRBD2. J lost 8 bases, V lost 4 bases, and 5 bases had no gene match. Germline V gene sequence: CDR1 SQVTM, CDR2 ANQGSEA. The CDR3 is made up of 12 amino acids. The CDR3 DNA reads TGCAGCGTTGGAGCGGGATTAGATGAGCAGTTCTTC. This gives the protein CSVGAGLDEQFF.

CDR3 DNA sequence: TGTGCCAGCAGCGTGGGACTAGATCACCTCTACAATGAGCAGTTCTTC. This codes for CASSVGLDHLYNEQFF. The V and J genes are TRBV9 and TRBJ2-1, with 8 bases aligning to TRBD2. This CDR3 has 16 residues. Germline CDR1 is SGDLS and CDR2 is YYNGEE. The V segment lost 2 bases and the J segment 3 bases; nucleotides outside the gene matches: 7. The full variable domain, its missing parts supplied by reference TRBV9 and TRBJ2-1, is DSGVTQTPKHLITATGQRVTLRCSPRSGDLSVYWYQQSLDQGLQFLIQYYNGEERAKGNILERFSAQQFPDLHSELNLSSLELGDSALYFCASSVGLDHLYNEQFFGPGTRLTVL.

This chain links TRBV7-2 with TRBJ1-2, with 7 bases lining up with TRBD1. This CDR3 spans 16 amino acids. V trimming: 5 bases; J trimming: 0 bases; junction bases outside the gene matches: 9. The germline gives CDR1 SGHTA, CDR2 FQGNSA. CDR3 sequence reads: CASSPDRVGANYGYTF. The CDR3 nucleotides are TGTGCCAGCAGCCCCGACAGGGTTGGGGCTAACTATGGCTACACCTTC. Variable domain in full (rest from reference TRBV7-2 and TRBJ1-2): GAGVSQSPSNKVTEKGKDVELRCDPISGHTALYWYRQSLGQGLEFLIYFQGNSAPDKSGLPSDRFSAERTGGSVSTLTIQRTQQEDSAVYLCASSPDRVGANYGYTFGSGTRLTVV.